What follows are 20 T cell receptor beta chains derived from one specimen sequenced in a study of beta chain features in type 1 diabetes. Study-wide results and limits: Patients with Type 1 diabetes showed moderately but significantly shorter TCRB CDR3s in all four CD4+ subsets.

No antigen is known for these receptors. TCRB transcripts that were expressed got sequenced, as all of the isolated RNA had been reverse transcribed. Measured with immunoSEQ multiplex PCR; TCRdb has only the in-frame clones, and not every one. The sample consists of roughly 50,000 clones, 52% of them appearing once. Sequenced input: Tregs from blood. These receptors all stem from a middle-aged woman with type 1 diabetes.

This clone has a handful of counts. The gene calls are TRBV18 and TRBJ1-2, with unresolved D. The CDR3 extends over 13 amino acids. CDR1 is KGHSH, CDR2 LQKENI, per germline. With 2 bases removed from V and 4 bases from J, the gap between germline ends came to 8 bases. The CDR3 DNA sequence: TGTGCCAGCTCACCAGAGGGTATCTATGGCTACACCTTC. This sequence encodes CASSPEGIYGYTF. The variable domain in full, completed from reference TRBV18 and TRBJ1-2, reads NAGVMQNPRHLVRRRGQEARLRCSPMKGHSHVYWYRQLPEEGLKFMVYLQKENIIDESGMPKERFSAEFPKEGPSILRIQQVVRGDSAAYFCASSPEGIYGYTFGSGTRLTVV.

This clone was recorded a few times. This chain connects TRBV6-6 to TRBJ1-1; a weak D match, TRBD1 (5 bases). V lost 8 bases and J 3 bases, leaving 13 bases between the germline ends. The V gene's germline CDR1 is MNHNY and CDR2 SVGAGI (reference sequence). The CDR3 has 13 amino acids. CDR3 bases: TGTGCCAGCCTTGTCTTAGGGGACACTGAAGCTTTCTTT. It translates to CASLVLGDTEAFF.

This clone was seen more than once but under ten times. V gene TRBV4-1 combines with J gene TRBJ1-3; the match to TRBD1 covers 7 bases. V shed 3 bases and J 0 bases; nucleotides not matched to a gene: 5. The CDR3 length is 16 residues. Germline V gene lookup returns CDR1 MGHRA and CDR2 YSYEKL. CDR3 sequence reads: CASSHGRDSSGNTIYF. CDR3 DNA sequence: TGCGCCAGCAGCCACGGCCGGGACAGCTCTGGAAACACCATATATTTT.

In its sample, this clone was seen a few times. The chain is built from TRBV18 and TRBJ2-3; no definite D call. There are 14 residues in the CDR3. Looked up from germline, CDR1 is KGHSH and CDR2 is LQKENI. Trimming stripped 3 bases from V and 5 bases from J, with 12 bases between. This CDR3 reads CASSPEIPGDTQYF. In DNA, the CDR3 is TGTGCCAGCTCACCTGAAATACCGGGAGATACGCAGTATTTT.

This clone is medium-sized in the sample. The V and J genes are TRBV29-1 and TRBJ1-4, with 9 bases fitting TRBD1. Germline CDR1 is SQVTM and CDR2 is ANQGSEA. This CDR3 spans 17 amino acids. The junction had 14 bases not matched to a gene; V was cut back by 6 bases and J by 3 bases. The CDR3 loop is CSVTGTGLPAANEKLFF. CDR3 bases: TGCAGCGTCACTGGGACAGGGCTACCAGCGGCTAATGAAAAACTGTTTTTT.

The rearrangement joins TRBV28 to TRBJ1-3; D ambiguous. CDR3 length: 14 amino acids. In germline, CDR1 is MDHEN, CDR2 SYDVKM. With 4 bases removed from V and 4 bases from J, the gap between germline ends came to 11 bases. The CDR3 DNA reads as TGTGCCAGCAGTTCCCCCATGGAGGGAAACACCATATATTTT. Its translation is CASSSPMEGNTIYF.

The rearrangement links TRBV13 to TRBJ1-4; D remains ambiguous. Germline loops: CDR1 PRHDT, CDR2 FYEKMQ (reference sequence). Trimming pared 4 bases from V and 8 bases from J, leaving 14 bases between. CDR3 length: 14 residues. Here the CDR3 DNA reads TGTGCCAGCAGCTGGAGTCAGACGGGGGAAAAACTGTTTTTT. Translation: CASSWSQTGEKLFF.

The V and J genes are TRBV7-2 and TRBJ1-4; D is ambiguous. V was clipped by 2 bases and J by 11 bases, with 15 bases between them. The CDR3 sequence is 14 residues long. The germline gives CDR1 SGHTA, CDR2 FQGNSA. In DNA form, the CDR3 reads TGTGCCAGCAGCTTACGAGGGCCTGAGGGTAAACTGTTTTTT. Amino acid sequence: CASSLRGPEGKLFF. Full variable domain (rest looked up from reference TRBV7-2 and TRBJ1-4): GAGVSQSPSNKVTEKGKDVELRCDPISGHTALYWYRQSLGQGLEFLIYFQGNSAPDKSGLPSDRFSAERTGGSVSTLTIQRTQQEDSAVYLCASSLRGPEGKLFFGSGTQLSVL.

The gene calls are TRBV9 and TRBJ2-7; D is ambiguous. CDR1 and CDR2 (germline): SGDLS, YYNGEE. V lost 4 bases and J 6 bases, leaving 11 bases between the germline ends. This CDR3 comprises 12 residues. The CDR3, as DNA: TGTGCCAGCAGCTCGGGTCCGCGCGAGCAGTACTTC. Translation gives CASSSGPREQYF.

This chain connects TRBV5-4 to TRBJ2-3; 9 positions agree with TRBD2. V shed 2 bases and J 2 bases; nucleotides not matched to a gene: 9. The CDR3 contains 17 residues. Germline-derived CDR1 and CDR2 are SGHNT and YYREEE (reference sequence). The CDR3 here is CASSFNKRGALTDTQYF. The CDR3 DNA reads as TGTGCCAGCAGCTTCAACAAGCGGGGGGCCCTCACAGATACGCAGTATTTT.

J is TRBJ2-3 and V is TRBV18, with 7 bases matching TRBD1. CDR1 is KGHSH, CDR2 LQKENI, per germline. The V segment lost 6 bases and the J segment 2 bases; nucleotides outside the gene matches: 11. The length of the CDR3 is 16 residues. CDR3 amino acids: CASSPRGRGITDTQYF. Here the CDR3 DNA reads TGTGCCAGCTCTCCTAGGGGGCGAGGTATCACAGATACGCAGTATTTT.

This chain links TRBV6-5 with TRBJ2-7; maybe TRBD2 (5 bases). The CDR3 runs to 16 residues. Trimming removed 0 bases from V and 2 bases from J, with 14 bases in between. CDR1 is MNHEY, CDR2 SVGAGI, per germline. The CDR3 here is CASSYSGLGAAYEQYF. In DNA, the CDR3 is TGTGCCAGCAGTTACTCGGGGTTGGGAGCCGCCTACGAGCAGTACTTC.

V usage is TRBV6-5 and J usage is TRBJ1-4, with 9 positions matching TRBD1. Germline loops: CDR1 MNHEY, CDR2 SVGAGI. This CDR3 is 13 amino acids long. After removal of 4 bases from V and 8 bases from J, the junction contained 2 bases not matched to a gene. The CDR3 region has the DNA TGTGCCAGCAGTTCTACAGGGGGCGAAAAACTGTTTTTT. This gives the protein CASSSTGGEKLFF.

The chain recombines TRBV5-4 with TRBJ2-7; TRBD2 agrees at 9 bases. Unmatched junction bases numbered 4, after V lost 0 bases and J lost 6 bases. In germline, CDR1 is SGHNT, CDR2 YYREEE (reference sequence). The CDR3 extends over 14 amino acids. As DNA, the CDR3 is TGTGCCAGCAGCTTGGGCGGGAGGGTTAGCGAGCAGTACTTC. This translates into CASSLGGRVSEQYF.

This clone was counted only a few times. The chain carries TRBV14 and TRBJ2-2, with 7 bases aligning to TRBD2. This CDR3 is 13 amino acids long. V lost 8 bases to trimming and J lost 5 bases; unmatched junction nucleotides: 5. CDR1 and CDR2 from the germline V gene are SGHDN and FVKESK. The CDR3 DNA is TGTGCCAGCCGGCGGGAGCAGACCGGGGAGCTGTTTTTT. Translated: CASRREQTGELFF.

The chain couples TRBV19 to TRBJ2-7; 8 nucleotides line up with TRBD2. J was trimmed by 1 base and V by 3 bases; bases with no gene match: 11. CDR3 size: 17 residues. Germline values: CDR1 LNHDA, CDR2 SQIVND (reference sequence). CDR3 nucleotide sequence: TGTGCCAGTAGTATCCGTCTTAGCGGGATAAGGTCCTACGAGCAGTACTTC. This codes for CASSIRLSGIRSYEQYF.

This clone has more than one count but fewer than ten. The chain recombines TRBV7-2 with TRBJ2-7; TRBD2 matches 12 bases. The CDR3 loop spans 15 amino acids. V shed 3 bases, J shed 4 bases, and the junction held 4 bases outside the gene matches. Germline CDR1 reads SGHTA; CDR2 reads FQGNSA. As DNA, the CDR3 is TGTGCCAGCAGCTTGACTAGCGGGAGTAGGTACGAGCAGTACTTC. Translation gives CASSLTSGSRYEQYF.

The V call is TRBV4-1, the J call TRBJ1-5, with D possibly matching TRBD1 (5 bases). Trimming cost V 3 bases and J 7 bases, with 16 bases left between them. Germline V lookup: CDR1 MGHRA, CDR2 YSYEKL. The CDR3 covers 15 residues. The CDR3: CASSHDGGPGQPQHF. CDR3 nucleotide sequence: TGCGCCAGCAGCCACGACGGGGGTCCGGGGCAGCCCCAGCATTTT.

The chain uses TRBV4-1 and TRBJ2-3; 8 nucleotides agree with TRBD1. The CDR3 covers 16 residues. Per the germline V gene, CDR1 is MGHRA and CDR2 is YSYEKL. With V trimmed by 4 bases and J by 2 bases, 8 bases remained unmatched. CDR3 region: CASSPIDRGNTDTQYF. The CDR3 DNA is TGCGCCAGCAGCCCGATCGACAGGGGTAACACAGATACGCAGTATTTT.

The chain recombines TRBV15 with TRBJ1-5; TRBD1 aligns across 7 bases. The germline V gene has CDR1 LNHNV and CDR2 YYDKDF (reference sequence). After removal of 0 bases from V and 2 bases from J, the junction contained 4 bases not matched to a gene. The CDR3 consists of 16 residues. CDR3: CATSRDRDRRNQPQHF. Here the CDR3 DNA reads TGTGCCACCAGCAGAGATCGGGACAGACGCAATCAGCCCCAGCATTTT.